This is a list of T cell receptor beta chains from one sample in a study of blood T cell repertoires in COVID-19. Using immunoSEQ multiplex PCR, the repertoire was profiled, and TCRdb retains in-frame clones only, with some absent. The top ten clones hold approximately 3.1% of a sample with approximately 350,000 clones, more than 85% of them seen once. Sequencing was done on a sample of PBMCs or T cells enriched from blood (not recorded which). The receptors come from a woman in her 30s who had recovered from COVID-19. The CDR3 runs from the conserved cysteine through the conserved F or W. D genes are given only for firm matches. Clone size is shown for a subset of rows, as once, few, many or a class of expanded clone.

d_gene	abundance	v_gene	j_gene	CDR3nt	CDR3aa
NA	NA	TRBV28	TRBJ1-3	TGTGCCAGCAGTTTGACCGGGGTTGGAAACACCATATATTTT	CASSLTGVGNTIYF
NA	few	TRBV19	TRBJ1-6	TGTGCCAGTAGCACGACCCAACTTCGGGATTCACCCCTCCACTTT	CASSTTQLRDSPLHF
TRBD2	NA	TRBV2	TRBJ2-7	TGTGCCAGCAGTGAAAGGGTGGGCCTAGCGGAAACCTACGAGCAGTACTTC	CASSERVGLAETYEQYF
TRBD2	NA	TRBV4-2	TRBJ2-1	TGTGCCAGCAGCCTAGACCGACTAGCGGGAGCAAATGAGCAGTTCTTC	CASSLDRLAGANEQFF
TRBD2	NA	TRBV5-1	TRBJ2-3	TGCGCCAGCAGCTTGGTTACTAGCGGGGGAGTGGCAGATACGCAGTATTTT	CASSLVTSGGVADTQYF
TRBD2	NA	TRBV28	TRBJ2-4	TGTGCCAGCACGCGTTCGGGGACTAGCGGGGACAGAGCCAAAAACATTCAGTACTTC	CASTRSGTSGDRAKNIQYF
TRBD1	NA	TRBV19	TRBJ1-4	TGTGCCAGTAGTTCTGGACAGGGGCGTTCTAATGAAAAACTGTTTTTT	CASSSGQGRSNEKLFF
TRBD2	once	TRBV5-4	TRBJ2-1	TGTGCCAGCAGCCCAACTAGCGGGAGGCTCCGGACGCACAATGAGCAGTTCTTC	CASSPTSGRLRTHNEQFF
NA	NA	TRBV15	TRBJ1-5	TGTGCCACCAGCAGAGATGCAGGGCATAGCAATCAGCCCCAGCATTTT	CATSRDAGHSNQPQHF
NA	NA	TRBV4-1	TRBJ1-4	TGCGCCAGCAGCCAAAGATGGGAGGACTATAATGAAAAACTGTTTTTT	CASSQRWEDYNEKLFF
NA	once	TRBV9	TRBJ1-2	TGTGCCAGCAGCGTAGGAGTCACTGACTATGGCTACACCTTC	CASSVGVTDYGYTF
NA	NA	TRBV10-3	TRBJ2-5	TGTGCCATCAGAGGGCAGGGTCTCCAAGAGACCCAGTACTTC	CAIRGQGLQETQYF
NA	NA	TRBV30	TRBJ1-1	TGTGCCTGGAGTCAGTACGTGAACACTGAAGCTTTCTTT	CAWSQYVNTEAFF
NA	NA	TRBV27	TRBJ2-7	TGTGCCAGCAGTTTCAAATTCTCCTACGAGCAGTACTTC	CASSFKFSYEQYF
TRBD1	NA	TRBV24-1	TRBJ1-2	TGTGCCACCAGTGATACCCGCGGGACAGGGGGTCGTTATGGCTACACCTTC	CATSDTRGTGGRYGYTF
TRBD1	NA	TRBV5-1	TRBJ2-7	TGCGCCAGCTCGCTGGGACAGCCTCCTATCGTGCAGTACTTC	CASSLGQPPIVQYF
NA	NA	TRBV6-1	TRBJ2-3	TGTGCCAGCAGTGAAAGACGCATAGCTCTCACAGATACGCAGTATTTT	CASSERRIALTDTQYF
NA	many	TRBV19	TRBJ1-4	TGTGCCAGTAGGCAGGGGCTGGGCGAAAAACTGTTTTTT	CASRQGLGEKLFF
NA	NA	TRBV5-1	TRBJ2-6	TGCGCCAGCAGCTTGACTTATTCGTACTCTGGGGCCAACGTCCTGACTTTC	CASSLTYSYSGANVLTF
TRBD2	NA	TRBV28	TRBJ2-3	TGTGCCAGCAGTTCGTTGATGGATAAGCGGGAAACAGATACGCAGTATTTT	CASSSLMDKRETDTQYF
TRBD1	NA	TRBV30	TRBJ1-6	TGTGCCTGGGCCCGGGACAGGGGTTCACCCCTCCACTTT	CAWARDRGSPLHF
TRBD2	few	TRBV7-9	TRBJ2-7	TGTGCCAGCAGCTTTAGCGGGAGGGAAGAGGAGCAGTACTTC	CASSFSGREEEQYF
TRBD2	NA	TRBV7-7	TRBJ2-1	TGTGCTAGCAGGAGGCGGGGAGCGGGGGATCACAATGAGCAGTTCTTC	CASRRRGAGDHNEQFF
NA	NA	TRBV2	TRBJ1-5	TGTGCCAGCAGCCCACAGGGTTATAGCAATCAGCCCCAGCATTTT	CASSPQGYSNQPQHF
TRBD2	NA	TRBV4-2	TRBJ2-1	TGTGCCAGCAGCCATCCCGGGACTAGCGGGGAGAATGAGCAGTTCTTC	CASSHPGTSGENEQFF
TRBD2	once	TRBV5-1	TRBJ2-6	TGCGCCAGCAGCACACCGGGAGGCCTTGATGGGGCCAACGTCCTGACTTTC	CASSTPGGLDGANVLTF
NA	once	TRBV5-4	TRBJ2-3	TGTGCCAGCAGCTTGGGGGCGGGGGCGACAGATACGCAGTATTTT	CASSLGAGATDTQYF
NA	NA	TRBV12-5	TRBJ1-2	TGTGCTAGTGGTTTGGGAAGGACAGTAAACTATGGCTACACCTTC	CASGLGRTVNYGYTF
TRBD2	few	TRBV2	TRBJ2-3	TGTGCCAGCAGTGGGGGACTAGCGGGGGAGACGCAGTATTTT	CASSGGLAGETQYF
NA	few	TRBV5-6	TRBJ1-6	TGTGCCAGCAGCTTCGGAGTGGAGAGCTCCTATAATTCACCCCTCCACTTT	CASSFGVESSYNSPLHF
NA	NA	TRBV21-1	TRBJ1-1	TGTGCCAGCAGCCGGACAGGGAAGGACCAGAGGTTTAACACTGAAGCTTTCTTT	CASSRTGKDQRFNTEAFF
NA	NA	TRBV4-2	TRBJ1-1	TGTGCCAGCAGCCAACCCGGGGGTGACACTGAAGCTTTCTTT	CASSQPGGDTEAFF
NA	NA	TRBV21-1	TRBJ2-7	TGTGCCAGCAGCAAAGAGAGCCGGGACAGCACGTACGAGCAGTACTTC	CASSKESRDSTYEQYF
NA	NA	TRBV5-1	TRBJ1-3	TGCGCCAGCAGCCCCCAGGGAGGTGGAAACACCATATATTTT	CASSPQGGGNTIYF
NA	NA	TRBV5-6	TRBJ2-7	TGTGCCAGCAGCTGGGGCCACAGCCCCTACGAGCAGTACTTC	CASSWGHSPYEQYF
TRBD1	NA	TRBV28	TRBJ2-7	TGTGCCAGCAGTGCCCGGGACAGGGGCCCCATCGAGCAGTACTTC	CASSARDRGPIEQYF
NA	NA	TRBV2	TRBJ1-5	TGTGCCAGCGGAGAACAGGGTGGGGATCAGCCCCAGCATTTT	CASGEQGGDQPQHF
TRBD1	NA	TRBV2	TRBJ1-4	TGTGCCAGCAGTGAAACACTCCAGGGGGTATGGGAAAAACTGTTTTTT	CASSETLQGVWEKLFF
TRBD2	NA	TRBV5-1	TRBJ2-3	TGCGCCAGCAGCTTAGCCCTAGCGGGGAGCCCAGATACGCAGTATTTT	CASSLALAGSPDTQYF
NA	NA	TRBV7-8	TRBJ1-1	TGTGCCAGCAGCTTAGCACTGGGGGCGAAGACTGAAGCTTTCTTT	CASSLALGAKTEAFF
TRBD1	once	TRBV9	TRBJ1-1	TGTGCCAGCAGCGCCCTACCGGGACAGATCATGAACACTGAAGCTTTCTTT	CASSALPGQIMNTEAFF
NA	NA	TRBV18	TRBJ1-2	TGTGCCAGCTCACCACAGCACTATGGCTACACCTTC	CASSPQHYGYTF
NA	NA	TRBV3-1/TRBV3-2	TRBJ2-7	TGTGCCAGCAGCCACTCCGGGAGCCTCGCCGAGCAGTACTTC	CASSHSGSLAEQYF